This T cell receptor (beta chain) was found in a study of T cell responses to AZD1222 COVID-19 vaccine. Whole-study findings and limits: Among spike-specific TCRs, nearly half reportedly target unmutated variant regions. Increased Spike-specific TCR breadth and depth were observed after two AZD1222 doses.

Here immunoSEQ multiplex PCR was the method, and the copy in TCRdb shows in-frame clones only, minus some. Of roughly 75,000 clones in the sample, around 83% are singletons; the top ten hold over 7.5%. A word on this clone: Its antigen is as yet unknown.

The germline V gene encodes CDR1 SGHNT and CDR2 YENEEA. The length of the CDR3 is 15 residues. The ends lost 1 base at V and 3 bases at J; junction bases unmatched: 2. The V gene is TRBV11-3, the J gene TRBJ2-3; 9 bases line up with TRBD1. The input for sequencing was peripheral blood, taken on day 0 of AZD1222 vaccination. The TCR was taken from an adult in good health. CDR3: CASSLGTGETDTQYF. CDR3 DNA: TGTGCCAGCAGCTTAGGGACAGGGGAAACAGATACGCAGTATTTT. The full variable domain, its missing parts supplied by reference TRBV11-3 and TRBJ2-3, is EAGVVQSPRYKIIEKKQPVAFWCNPISGHNTLYWYLQNLGQGPELLIRYENEEAVDDSQLPKDRFSAERLKGVDSTLKIQPAELGDSAVYLCASSLGTGETDTQYFGPGTRLTVL.